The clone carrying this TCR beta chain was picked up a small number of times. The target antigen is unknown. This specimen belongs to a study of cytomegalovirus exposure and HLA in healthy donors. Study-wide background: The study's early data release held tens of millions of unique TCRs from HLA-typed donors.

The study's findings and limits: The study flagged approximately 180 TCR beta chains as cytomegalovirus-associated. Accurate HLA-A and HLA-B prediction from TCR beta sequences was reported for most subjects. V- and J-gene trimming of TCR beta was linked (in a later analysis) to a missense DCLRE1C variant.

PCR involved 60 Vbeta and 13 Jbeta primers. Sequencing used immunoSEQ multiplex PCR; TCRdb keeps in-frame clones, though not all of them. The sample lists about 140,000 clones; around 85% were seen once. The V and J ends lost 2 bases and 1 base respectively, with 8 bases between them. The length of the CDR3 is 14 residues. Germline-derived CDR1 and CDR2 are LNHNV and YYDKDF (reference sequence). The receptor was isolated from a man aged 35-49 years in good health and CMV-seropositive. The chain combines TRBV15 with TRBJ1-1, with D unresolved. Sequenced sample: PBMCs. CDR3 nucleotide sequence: TGTGCCACCAGCAGATATACTTCGAACACTGAAGCTTTCTTT. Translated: CATSRYTSNTEAFF.